Sequencing of this TCR beta chain was carried out in a study of cytomegalovirus exposure and HLA in healthy donors. Study background: T cells numbering around 170 million yielded 117 million unique TCR beta sequences in an earlier analysis.

The V end was cut by 5 bases, the J end by 8 bases, with 19 bases between. Germline V gives CDR1 PRHDT, CDR2 FYEKMQ (reference sequence). There are 15 residues in the CDR3. The PCR had 60 Vbeta and 13 Jbeta primers. Assay used: immunoSEQ multiplex PCR; TCRdb lists only in-frame clones, some missing. The sample lists about 55,000 clones, 65% to 85% seen once, with approximately 1.4% in the top ten. Whole-study findings and limits: What a later analysis reportedly showed was that an Asian-associated ancestry cluster had fewer N-insertions than the roughly 700-donor mean. TCR beta sequences reportedly predicted most subjects' HLA-A and HLA-B alleles accurately.

On this clone itself: Its target is not known.

The V call is TRBV13, the J call TRBJ2-1; D gene ambiguous. Input material: PBMCs. This clonotype originated in a man aged 25-45 years in good health and CMV-seronegative. The CDR3 region is CASSLLGRRVDEQFF. CDR3 nucleotides: TGTGCCAGCAGCCTCCTGGGCAGGCGAGTCGATGAGCAGTTCTTC. Filled out from reference TRBV13 and TRBJ2-1, the complete variable domain reads AAGVIQSPRHLIKEKRETATLKCYPIPRHDTVYWYQQGPGQDPQFLISFYEKMQSDKGSIPDRFSAQQFSDYHSELNMSSLELGDSALYFCASSLLGRRVDEQFFGPGTRLTVL.